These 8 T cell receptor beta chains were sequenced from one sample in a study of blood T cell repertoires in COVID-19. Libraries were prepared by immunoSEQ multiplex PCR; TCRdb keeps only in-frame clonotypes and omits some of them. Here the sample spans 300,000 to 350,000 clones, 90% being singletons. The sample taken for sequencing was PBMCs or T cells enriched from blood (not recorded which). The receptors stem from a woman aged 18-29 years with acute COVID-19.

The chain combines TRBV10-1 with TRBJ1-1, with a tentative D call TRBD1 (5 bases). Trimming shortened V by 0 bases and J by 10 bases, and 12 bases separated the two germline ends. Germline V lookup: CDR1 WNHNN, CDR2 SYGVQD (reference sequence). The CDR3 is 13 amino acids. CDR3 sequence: CASSESPRGTAFF. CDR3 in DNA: TGCGCCAGCAGTGAGTCGCCCCGGGGGACAGCTTTCTTT.

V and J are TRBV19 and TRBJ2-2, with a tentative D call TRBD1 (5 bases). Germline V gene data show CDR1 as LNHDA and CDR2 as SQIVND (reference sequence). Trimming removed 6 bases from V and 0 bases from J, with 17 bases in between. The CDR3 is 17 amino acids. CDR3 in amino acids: CASRGSLSRANTGELFF. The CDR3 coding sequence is TGTGCCAGTAGAGGCTCATTGAGCAGGGCGAACACCGGGGAGCTGTTTTTT. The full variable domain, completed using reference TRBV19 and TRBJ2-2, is DGGITQSPKYLFRKEGQNVTLSCEQNLNHDAMYWYRQDPGQGLRLIYYSQIVNDFQKGDIAEGYSVSREKKESFPLTVTSAQKNPTAFYLCASRGSLSRANTGELFFGEGSRLTVL.

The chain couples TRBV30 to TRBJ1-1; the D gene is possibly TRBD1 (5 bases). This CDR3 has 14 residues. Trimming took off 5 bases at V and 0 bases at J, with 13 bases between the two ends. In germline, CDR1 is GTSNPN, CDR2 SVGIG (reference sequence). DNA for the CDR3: TGTGCCTGGGATAGAACAGGCTTGAACACTGAAGCTTTCTTT. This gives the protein CAWDRTGLNTEAFF.

CDR3 nucleotides: TGTGCCATCAGTGAATGGGGGCCCACTGAAGCTTTCTTT. Translation: CAISEWGPTEAFF. J is TRBJ1-1 and V is TRBV10-3, with D possibly TRBD1 on 6 matching bases. Per the germline V gene, CDR1 is ENHRY and CDR2 is SYGVKD. The CDR3 consists of 13 residues. The germline V and J ends were trimmed by 3 bases and 4 bases, with 9 bases remaining between them.

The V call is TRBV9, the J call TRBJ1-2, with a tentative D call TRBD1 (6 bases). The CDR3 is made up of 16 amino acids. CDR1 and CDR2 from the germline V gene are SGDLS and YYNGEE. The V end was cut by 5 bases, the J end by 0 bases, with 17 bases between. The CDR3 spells CASSPGQVPTNYGYTF. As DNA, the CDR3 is TGTGCCAGCAGTCCGGGACAAGTCCCCACTAACTATGGCTACACCTTC. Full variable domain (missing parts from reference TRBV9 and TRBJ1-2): DSGVTQTPKHLITATGQRVTLRCSPRSGDLSVYWYQQSLDQGLQFLIQYYNGEERAKGNILERFSAQQFPDLHSELNLSSLELGDSALYFCASSPGQVPTNYGYTFGSGTRLTVV.

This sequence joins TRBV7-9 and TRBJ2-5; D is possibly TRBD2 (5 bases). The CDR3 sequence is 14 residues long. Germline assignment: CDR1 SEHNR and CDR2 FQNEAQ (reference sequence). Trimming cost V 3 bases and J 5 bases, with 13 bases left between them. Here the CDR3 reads CASSFLGIRETQYF. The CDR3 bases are TGTGCCAGCAGCTTTCTCGGGATACGGGAGACCCAGTACTTC. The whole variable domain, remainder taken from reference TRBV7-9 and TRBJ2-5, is DTGVSQNPRHKITKRGQNVTFRCDPISEHNRLYWYRQTLGQGPEFLTYFQNEAQLEKSRLLSDRFSAERPKGSFSTLEIQRTEQGDSAMYLCASSFLGIRETQYFGPGTRLLVL.

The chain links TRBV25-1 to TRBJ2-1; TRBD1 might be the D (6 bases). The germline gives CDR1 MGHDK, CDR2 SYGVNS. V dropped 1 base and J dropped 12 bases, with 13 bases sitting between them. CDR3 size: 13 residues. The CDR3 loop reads CASSELFRGRQFF. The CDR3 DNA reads TGTGCCAGCAGTGAATTATTCAGGGGCCGGCAGTTCTTC.

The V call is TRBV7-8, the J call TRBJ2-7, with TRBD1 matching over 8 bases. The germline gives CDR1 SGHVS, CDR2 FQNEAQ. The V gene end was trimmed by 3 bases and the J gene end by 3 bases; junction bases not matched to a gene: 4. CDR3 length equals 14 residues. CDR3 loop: CASSFRQGNYEQYF. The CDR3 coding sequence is TGTGCCAGCAGCTTTCGACAGGGGAACTACGAGCAGTACTTC.